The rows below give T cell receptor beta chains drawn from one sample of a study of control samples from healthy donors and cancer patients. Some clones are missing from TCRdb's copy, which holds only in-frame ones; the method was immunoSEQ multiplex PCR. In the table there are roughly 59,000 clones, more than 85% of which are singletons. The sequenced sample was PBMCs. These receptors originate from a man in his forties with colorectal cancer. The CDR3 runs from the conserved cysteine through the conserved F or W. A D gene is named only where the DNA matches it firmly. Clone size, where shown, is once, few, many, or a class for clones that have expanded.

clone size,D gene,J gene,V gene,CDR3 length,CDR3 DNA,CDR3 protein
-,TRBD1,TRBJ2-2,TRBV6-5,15,TGTGCCAGCAGTTACATGGACAGGGTCACCGGGGAGCTGTTTTTT,CASSYMDRVTGELFF
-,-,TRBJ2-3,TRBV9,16,TGTGCCAGCAGCGTAGGCGTCAGTAAGTATGAGGTCACGCAGTATTTT,CASSVGVSKYEVTQYF
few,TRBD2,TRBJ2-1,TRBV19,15,TGTGCCAGTAGTTCCGGGACTAGCGGGTTGCTTGAGCAGTTCTTC,CASSSGTSGLLEQFF
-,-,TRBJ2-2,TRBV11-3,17,TGTGCCAGCAGCTCCCCTCCCTGGACAGCGAACACCGGGGAGCTGTTTTTT,CASSSPPWTANTGELFF
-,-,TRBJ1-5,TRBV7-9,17,TGTGCCAGCAGCCTCACATTGGGAACCATATCGGATCAGCCCCAGCATTTT,CASSLTLGTISDQPQHF
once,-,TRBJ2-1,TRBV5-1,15,TGCGCCAGCAGCTTGGATTCCCGTTCCTACAATGAGCAGTTCTTC,CASSLDSRSYNEQFF
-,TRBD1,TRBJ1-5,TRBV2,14,TGTGCCAGCACGGGACAGGGGGTTGTCCAGCCCCAGCATTTT,CASTGQGVVQPQHF
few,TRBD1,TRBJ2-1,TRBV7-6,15,TGTGCCAGCAGCAAAGTTTCTGACAGGGGCAATGAGCAGTTCTTC,CASSKVSDRGNEQFF
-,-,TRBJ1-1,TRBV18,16,TGTGCCAGCTCCCCCGACCATTTGAGGGAGAACACTGAAGCTTTCTTT,CASSPDHLRENTEAFF
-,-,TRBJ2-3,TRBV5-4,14,TGTGCCAGCAGCTCGCAACGGGCGACGGATACGCAGTATTTT,CASSSQRATDTQYF
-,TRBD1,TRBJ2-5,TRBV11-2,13,TGTGCCAGCAGCTACGGACAGGGAGAGACCCAGTACTTC,CASSYGQGETQYF
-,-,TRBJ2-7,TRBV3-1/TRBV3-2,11,TGTGCCAGCAGGCGGGCGGGAGAGCAGTACTTC,CASRRAGEQYF
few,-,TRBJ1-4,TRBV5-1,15,TGCGCCAGCGGACCTCGGGCAGGCCGTAATGAAAAACTGTTTTTT,CASGPRAGRNEKLFF
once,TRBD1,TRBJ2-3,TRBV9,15,TGTGCCAGCAGCGTAGTGGACAGGGGGGCAGATACGCAGTATTTT,CASSVVDRGADTQYF
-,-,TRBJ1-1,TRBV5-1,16,TGCGCCAGCAGCGTGGGGTTCGGACTGATGAACACTGAAGCTTTCTTT,CASSVGFGLMNTEAFF
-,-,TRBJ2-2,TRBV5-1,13,TGCGCCAGCAGCTTGACTAACACCGGGGAGCTGTTTTTT,CASSLTNTGELFF
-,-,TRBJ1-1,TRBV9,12,TGTGCCAGCAGCAAGACGAACACTGAAGCTTTCTTT,CASSKTNTEAFF
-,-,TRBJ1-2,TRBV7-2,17,TGTGCCAGCAGCGCCCCCCGCGCCGGGGGCTTCGACTATGGCTACACCTTC,CASSAPRAGGFDYGYTF
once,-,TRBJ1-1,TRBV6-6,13,TGTGCCAGCAGTAGGAGCTTTAACACTGAAGCTTTCTTT,CASSRSFNTEAFF
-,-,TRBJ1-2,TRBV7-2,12,TGTGCCAGCAGCTCCCAGGGGTATGGCTACACCTTC,CASSSQGYGYTF
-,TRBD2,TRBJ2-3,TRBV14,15,TGTGCCAGCAGCCAGCTAGCGGGGCCCCTTGATACGCAGTATTTT,CASSQLAGPLDTQYF
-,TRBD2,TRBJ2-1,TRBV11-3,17,TGTGCCAGCAGCTCCCGTTTGGGCGGGGGGGTCTACAATGAGCAGTTCTTC,CASSSRLGGGVYNEQFF
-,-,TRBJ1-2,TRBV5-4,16,TGTGCCAGCAGCTTGGTTACCCAGCCATCTAACTATGGCTACACCTTC,CASSLVTQPSNYGYTF
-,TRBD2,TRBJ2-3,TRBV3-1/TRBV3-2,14,TGTGCCAGCAGCCAGAGCGGGGCAGGGGATACGCAGTATTTT,CASSQSGAGDTQYF
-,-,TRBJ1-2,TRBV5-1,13,TGCGCCAGCAGCTTCGAGGGACTGGATGGCTACACCTTC,CASSFEGLDGYTF
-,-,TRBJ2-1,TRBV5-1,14,TGCGCCAGCAGCTTGTCTTCCCCCCTGTCCGAGCAGTTCTTC,CASSLSSPLSEQFF
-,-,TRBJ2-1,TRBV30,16,TGTGCCTGGAGTGTACTGTACTCTAAATCCTACAATGAGCAGTTCTTC,CAWSVLYSKSYNEQFF
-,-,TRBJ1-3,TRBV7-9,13,TGTGCCAGCAGCTCATCCTCTGGAAACACCATATATTTT,CASSSSSGNTIYF
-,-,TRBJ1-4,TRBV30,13,TGTGCCTGGGGGGAGTACGGGGTTGAAAAACTGTTTTTT,CAWGEYGVEKLFF
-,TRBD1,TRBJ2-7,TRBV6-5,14,TGTGCCAGCAGGGCCGGGACAGATAACTACGAGCAGTACTTC,CASRAGTDNYEQYF
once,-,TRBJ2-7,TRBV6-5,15,TGTGCCAGCAGTTACTCTTGGGACGGTGCCTACGAGCAGTACTTC,CASSYSWDGAYEQYF
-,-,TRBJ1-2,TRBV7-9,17,TGTGCCAGCACCCCCTCAGGCAGGGGCCAAGCCAACTATGGCTACACCTTC,CASTPSGRGQANYGYTF
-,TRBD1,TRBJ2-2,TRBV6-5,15,TGTGCCACCCGGACAGGTTCGTCGGACACCGGGGAGCTGTTTTTT,CATRTGSSDTGELFF
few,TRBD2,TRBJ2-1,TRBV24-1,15,TGTGCCACCAGTGACTATAGCGGGGGGCGGGATGAGCAGTTCTTC,CATSDYSGGRDEQFF
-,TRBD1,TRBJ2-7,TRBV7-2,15,TGTGCCAGCAGCTCTTCGGGACAGGGATCCCACGAGCAGTACTTC,CASSSSGQGSHEQYF
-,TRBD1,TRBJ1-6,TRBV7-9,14,TGTGCCAGCAGCCCGGGACAGGATAATTCACCCCTCCACTTT,CASSPGQDNSPLHF